This entry lists 25 T cell receptor beta chains sequenced from one sample in a study of Ad26.COV2.S vaccination and SARS-CoV-2 variants. Produced via immunoSEQ multiplex PCR; TCRdb's table is partial and in-frame only. The sample comprises a few hundred thousand clones, approximately 90% of which are singletons, and approximately 4% rests with the top ten. Treatment indicated: approximately 18 received Ad26.COV2.S at low or high dose, single or two shots; about 5 received placebo; per-sample allocation not given. Day 63 after the first vaccine or placebo injection was the time point for sampling. The sample consisted of peripheral blood, taken in a trial of Ad26.COV2.S vaccine versus placebo. The source of these receptors is a person between 18 and 65 years old who received the Ad26.COV2.S COVID-19 vaccine or a placebo.

The count of this clone is one. The genes are TRBV12-2 and TRBJ1-1; the table's TRBD1 call for D was not verified on the DNA. TRBV12-2 constitutes a pseudogene. The CDR3 has 14 residues. CDR3 amino acids: CASRFFTENTEAFF. CDR3 coding DNA: TGTGCAAGTCGCTTTTTTACAGAGAACACTGAAGCTTTCTTT.

CDR3 nucleotides: TGTGCCACCAGCAGAGGGGTGGGAACCGGGGAGCTGTTTTTT. Protein sequence: CATSRGVGTGELFF. The J gene is TRBJ2-2, the V gene TRBV15; D gene uncertain. The ends were cut back, 1 base at V and 5 bases at J, with 8 bases in the middle. The CDR3 runs 14 residues. Germline CDR1 and CDR2: LNHNV and YYDKDF (reference sequence). The full variable domain, rest sourced from reference TRBV15 and TRBJ2-2, is DAMVIQNPRYQVTQFGKPVTLSCSQTLNHNVMYWYQQKSSQAPKLLFHYYDKDFNNEADTPDNFQSRRPNTSFCFLDIRSPGLGDTAMYLCATSRGVGTGELFFGEGSRLTVL.

This chain links TRBV30 with TRBJ1-2; maybe TRBD1 (6 bases). The CDR3 spans 13 residues. Germline assignment: CDR1 GTSNPN and CDR2 SVGIG (reference sequence). The V end lost 3 bases, the J end lost 5 bases, and 13 bases lay between the germline ends. CDR3 region: CAWSEQGSYGYTF. In nucleotides, the CDR3 is TGTGCCTGGAGCGAACAGGGATCTTATGGCTACACCTTC.

This sequence joins TRBV29-1 and TRBJ2-5, with TRBD1 matching 7 bases. The CDR3 runs to 14 residues. Germline loops: CDR1 SQVTM, CDR2 ANQGSEA. J was trimmed by 1 base and V by 6 bases; bases with no gene match: 8. The CDR3 sequence is CSVEDRSVQETQYF. CDR3 coding DNA: TGCAGCGTAGAGGACAGGTCGGTCCAAGAGACCCAGTACTTC.

The chain couples TRBV4-1 to TRBJ1-5; perhaps TRBD1 as D (5 bases). V lost 0 bases and J 6 bases, leaving 12 bases between the germline ends. CDR1 is MGHRA and CDR2 is YSYEKL in the germline V gene. The CDR3 runs to 15 residues. The CDR3 DNA follows: TGCGCCAGCAGCCAAGATCGAGGGGTGGGTCAGCCCCAGCATTTT. Translating gives CASSQDRGVGQPQHF.

The gene calls are TRBV27 and TRBJ1-4, with no clear D. V was clipped by 5 bases and J by 7 bases, with 8 bases between them. Germline CDR1 MNHEY, CDR2 SMNVEV (reference sequence). The CDR3 has 12 amino acids. The CDR3 region is CASSLPGEKLFF. CDR3 DNA: TGTGCCAGCAGTCTACCTGGTGAAAAACTGTTTTTT.

This clone turned up a few times. V usage is TRBV12-3 or TRBV12-4 and J usage is TRBJ2-1, with 9 bases identical to TRBD2. The CDR3 is 12 amino acids. With 11 bases clipped from V and 6 bases from J, the junction kept 5 bases outside the gene matches. DNA for the CDR3: TGTGCCGCGGGGGGGCTTGGCAATGAGCAGTTCTTC. It yields the protein CAAGGLGNEQFF.

The rearrangement uses TRBV5-1 and TRBJ2-1; D is unresolved. Germline lookup yields CDR1 SGHRS and CDR2 YFSETQ. This CDR3 contains 14 residues. The V end lost 0 bases, the J end lost 1 base, and 5 bases lay between the germline ends. The CDR3 protein is CASSLADSYNEQFF. CDR3 nucleotides: TGCGCCAGCAGCTTGGCAGATTCCTACAATGAGCAGTTCTTC.

This rearrangement joins TRBV4-1 to TRBJ2-1, with D tentatively TRBD2 (6 bases). The CDR3 length is 18 residues. Germline values: CDR1 MGHRA, CDR2 YSYEKL. The V end lost 3 bases, the J end lost 4 bases, and 22 bases lay between the germline ends. This CDR3 is CASSHGETSSPKYNEQFF. The CDR3 DNA follows: TGCGCCAGCAGCCACGGGGAAACTAGCAGTCCCAAGTACAATGAGCAGTTCTTC.

The J gene is TRBJ2-3, the V gene TRBV7-2; 10 nucleotides agree with TRBD1. V dropped 2 bases and J dropped 3; count of bases not matched to a gene: 2. The germline gives CDR1 SGHTA, CDR2 FQGNSA. The CDR3 consists of 15 residues. The CDR3 DNA follows: TGTGCCAGCAGCTTAATGGGACAGGGGACAGATACGCAGTATTTT. Translated, it gives CASSLMGQGTDTQYF.

The count of this clone is one. The chain combines TRBV7-8 with TRBJ2-7; TRBD1 aligns across 10 bases. After removal of 4 bases from V and 4 bases from J, the junction contained 4 bases not matched to a gene. Germline lookup yields CDR1 SGHVS and CDR2 FQNEAQ. This CDR3 spans 14 amino acids. The chain's CDR3 is CASSSTGGGYEQYF. CDR3 in DNA: TGTGCCAGCAGCTCGACAGGGGGCGGGTACGAGCAGTACTTC.

This clone was detected ten times or more. This same CDR3 is encoded by further DNA sequences in the sample. This chain uses TRBV2 with TRBJ1-1; tentatively, D is TRBD1 (5 bases). With 7 bases removed from V and 4 bases from J, the gap between germline ends came to 10 bases. The germline CDR1 and CDR2 sequences are SNHLY and FYNNEI. This CDR3 is built from 12 residues. The CDR3 region is CASKPGGTEAFF. The CDR3 DNA follows: TGTGCCAGCAAACCTGGGGGCACTGAAGCTTTCTTT. Full variable domain (missing parts from reference TRBV2 and TRBJ1-1): EPEVTQTPSHQVTQMGQEVILRCVPISNHLYFYWYRQILGQKVEFLVSFYNNEISEKSEIFDDQFSVERPDGSNFTLKIRSTKLEDSAMYFCASKPGGTEAFFGQGTRLTVV.

This clone was seen a single time. V and J are TRBV10-3 and TRBJ2-7, with D possibly TRBD2 on 6 matching bases. Germline CDR1 and CDR2: ENHRY and SYGVKD. The length of the CDR3 is 18 residues. V shed 6 bases and J shed 6 bases, with 30 bases lying between them. CDR3 bases: TGTGCCATCAGGGATACCGCGCTGGACTTATTCCAGGAGGGCGAGCAGTACTTC. Protein product: CAIRDTALDLFQEGEQYF.

The chain joins TRBV15 to TRBJ2-4; the D is unclear. The germline gives CDR1 LNHNV, CDR2 YYDKDF (reference sequence). Deletions cut 6 bases from V and 7 bases from J, with 19 bases between. The CDR3 extends over 15 amino acids. The CDR3 coding sequence is TGTGCCACCAGTCCCCAGAACCTACTGACGAACATTCAGTACTTC. Its translation is CATSPQNLLTNIQYF.

This clone has only one observation. V usage is TRBV6-5 and J usage is TRBJ1-5; no firm D call. CDR3 size: 13 residues. The V end lost 8 bases, the J end lost 0 bases, and 8 bases lay between the germline ends. Looked up from germline, CDR1 is MNHEY and CDR2 is SVGAGI. The CDR3 is CASQDYSNQPQHF. DNA of the CDR3: TGTGCCAGCCAGGATTATAGCAATCAGCCCCAGCATTTT.

The rearrangement joins TRBV6-5 to TRBJ2-7; D remains unclear. Germline CDR1 reads MNHEY; CDR2 reads SVGAGI. Deletions cut 7 bases from V and 5 bases from J, with 18 bases between. There are 14 residues in the CDR3. The CDR3 loop reads CASKNQDGTHEQYF. CDR3 DNA sequence: TGTGCCAGCAAAAATCAGGACGGTACGCACGAGCAGTACTTC.

DNA for the CDR3: TGCGCCAGCAGAGAAGGATCTCTTTCTGGAAACACCATATATTTT. Amino acid sequence: CASREGSLSGNTIYF. The V gene is TRBV5-1, the J gene TRBJ1-3; D gene uncertain. Per germline, CDR1 SGHRS and CDR2 YFSETQ. The CDR3 totals 15 residues. V was cut by 5 bases and J by 1 base, with 13 bases left in between.

CDR3 in DNA: TGTGCCTGGGGTCAGGGTTTTCAGCCCCAGCATTTT. Amino acid sequence: CAWGQGFQPQHF. The chain links TRBV30 to TRBJ1-5; D is possibly TRBD1 (5 bases). Germline V CDR1 and CDR2: GTSNPN, SVGIG (reference sequence). With 5 bases removed from V and 6 bases from J, the gap between germline ends came to 11 bases. The CDR3 has 12 amino acids. The full variable domain, rest sourced from reference TRBV30 and TRBJ1-5, is SQTIHQWPATLVQPVGSPLSLECTVEGTSNPNLYWYRQAAGRGLQLLFYSVGIGQISSEVPQNLSASRPQDRQFILSSKKLLLSDSGFYLCAWGQGFQPQHFGDGTRLSIL.

The chain couples TRBV6-5 to TRBJ2-1; D is unresolved. Between the trimmed V and J ends, which lost 10 bases and 6 bases, there was a span of 13 bases. Germline loops: CDR1 MNHEY, CDR2 SVGAGI. The CDR3 covers 12 residues. This chain's CDR3 is CATRSGSNEQFF. The CDR3 DNA reads TGTGCCACCAGGAGTGGATCCAATGAGCAGTTCTTC.

This clone came up once. The V and J genes are TRBV4-1 and TRBJ2-5, with TRBD2 identical over 8 bases. The CDR3 is 16 residues long. Germline V gene sequence: CDR1 MGHRA, CDR2 YSYEKL. V dropped 1 base and J dropped 5; count of bases not matched to a gene: 9. In nucleotides, the CDR3 is TGCGCCAGCAGCCAAGGAGCCGGCGGGGGGAGGGAGACCCAGTACTTC. It translates to CASSQGAGGGRETQYF.

The rearrangement joins TRBV27 to TRBJ2-7, with D possibly matching TRBD2 (6 bases). The CDR3 covers 15 residues. Trimming removed 5 bases from V and 4 bases from J, with 18 bases in between. Germline V gene data show CDR1 as MNHEY and CDR2 as SMNVEV (reference sequence). The CDR3 bases are TGTGCCAGCAGTGCCACTTTGGGGGGTATTTACGAGCAGTACTTC. The encoded protein is CASSATLGGIYEQYF.

The V gene is TRBV4-1, the J gene TRBJ2-3; a weak D match, TRBD2 (5 bases). This CDR3 comprises 17 residues. The germline V gene has CDR1 MGHRA and CDR2 YSYEKL. V was cut by 3 bases and J by 1 base, with 17 bases left in between. In DNA, the CDR3 is TGCGCCAGCAGCCACCCTCATGGTGGGAGCGGCACAGATACGCAGTATTTT. Protein product: CASSHPHGGSGTDTQYF.

This clone appeared a few times. The chain uses TRBV6-4 and TRBJ1-5; D gene unclear. With 6 bases removed from V and 2 bases from J, the gap between germline ends came to 5 bases. CDR1 MRHNA and CDR2 SNTAGT come from the germline V gene. The CDR3 contains 12 residues. CDR3 coding DNA: TGTGCCAGCAGCCAGGGCAATCAGCCCCAGCATTTT. Its translation: CASSQGNQPQHF.

The rearrangement uses TRBV27 and TRBJ2-3; 7 bases align to TRBD2. This CDR3 is 16 amino acids long. J gave up 6 bases and V 4 bases, and 13 bases lay outside the gene matches. Looked up from germline, CDR1 is MNHEY and CDR2 is SMNVEV (reference sequence). Here the CDR3 reads CASSSPQRGSKDTQYF. Written as DNA, the CDR3 is TGTGCCAGCAGTTCCCCCCAGCGGGGTAGTAAGGATACGCAGTATTTT.

This chain joins TRBV5-1 and TRBJ2-7; no clear D gene. Germline CDR1 and CDR2: SGHRS and YFSETQ. The ends were cut back, 0 bases at V and 2 bases at J, with 9 bases in the middle. CDR3 length: 14 amino acids. CDR3 amino acids: CASSLGDGAYEQYF. CDR3 nucleotide sequence: TGCGCCAGCAGCTTGGGTGACGGAGCCTACGAGCAGTACTTC.